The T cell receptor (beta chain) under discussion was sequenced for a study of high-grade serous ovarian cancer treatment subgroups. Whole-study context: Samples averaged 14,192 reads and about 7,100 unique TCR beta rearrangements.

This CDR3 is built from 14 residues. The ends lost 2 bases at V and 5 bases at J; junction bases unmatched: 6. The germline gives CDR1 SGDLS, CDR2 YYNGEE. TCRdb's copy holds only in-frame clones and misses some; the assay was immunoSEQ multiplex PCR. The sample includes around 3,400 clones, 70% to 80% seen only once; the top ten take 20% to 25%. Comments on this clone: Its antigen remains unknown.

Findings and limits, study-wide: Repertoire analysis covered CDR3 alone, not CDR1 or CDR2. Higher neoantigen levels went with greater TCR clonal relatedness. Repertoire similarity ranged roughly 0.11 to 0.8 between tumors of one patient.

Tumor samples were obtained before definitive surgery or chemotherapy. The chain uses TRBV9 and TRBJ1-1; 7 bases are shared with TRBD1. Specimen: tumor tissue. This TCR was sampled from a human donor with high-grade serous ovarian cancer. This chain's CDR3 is CASSVDRVETEAFF. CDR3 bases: TGTGCCAGCAGCGTCGACAGGGTTGAAACTGAAGCTTTCTTT.